Listed below are T cell receptor beta chains from one sample, sequenced in a study of blood T cell repertoires in COVID-19. Assay: immunoSEQ multiplex PCR; the TCRdb copy retains only in-frame clones and omits some. In the table there are around 280,000 clones, about 86% of which are singletons. Material for sequencing was peripheral blood. These receptors all stem from a woman in her thirties who had recovered from COVID-19. CDR3s include the opening cysteine and the closing phenylalanine or tryptophan. The D gene is left open where the match is weak. Rows give clone size only sometimes, using once, few, many, or a class for an expanded clone.

CASSYSSTDQETQYF	TGTGCCAGCAGTTACTCCTCGACAGACCAAGAGACCCAGTACTTC	NA	NA	TRBJ2-5	TRBV6-2/TRBV6-3
CASSRYRERYEQYF	TGTGCCAGCTCACGCTACAGGGAGCGGTACGAGCAGTACTTC	NA	NA	TRBJ2-7	TRBV18
CASSDPGQYEQYF	TGTGCCAGCAGCGATCCGGGACAGTACGAGCAGTACTTC	TRBD1	NA	TRBJ2-7	TRBV7-9
CASSLRAGGETQYF	TGTGCCAGCAGCTTAAGGGCAGGGGGGGAGACCCAGTACTTC	NA	NA	TRBJ2-5	TRBV11-2
CASSFDGTYEQYF	TGTGCCAGCAGTTTCGACGGGACCTACGAGCAGTACTTC	NA	once	TRBJ2-7	TRBV11-1
CASSSLTSGGTSYEQYF	TGTGCCAGCAGCTCGCTTACTAGCGGGGGAACCTCCTACGAGCAGTACTTC	TRBD2	NA	TRBJ2-7	TRBV7-2
CAWRTGFNTEAFF	TGTGCCTGGAGGACAGGATTTAACACTGAAGCTTTCTTT	NA	few	TRBJ1-1	TRBV30
CASSKGSRAGELFF	TGTGCCAGCAGTAAGGGGTCTAGGGCCGGGGAGCTGTTTTTT	NA	NA	TRBJ2-2	TRBV2
CASTVRIQGGYTF	TGTGCCAGCACCGTCCGTATACAGGGGGGCTACACCTTC	TRBD1	NA	TRBJ1-2	TRBV7-9
CAIRRGGASEQFF	TGTGCCATCAGGCGCGGGGGGGCGTCCGAGCAGTTCTTC	TRBD2	NA	TRBJ2-1	TRBV10-3
CASSDGSGVGGELFF	TGTGCCAGTTCTGATGGGTCAGGGGTTGGCGGGGAGCTGTTTTTT	NA	NA	TRBJ2-2	TRBV19
CASSTGTTKHYEQYF	TGTGCCAGTAGTACGGGGACAACTAAACACTACGAGCAGTACTTC	NA	NA	TRBJ2-7	TRBV19
CASSNPRGTFSPLHF	TGTGCCAGCAGCAATCCGCGGGGGACTTTTTCGCCCCTCCACTTT	NA	NA	TRBJ1-6	TRBV21-1
CASSKRQQPQHF	TGTGCCAGCAGCAAAAGACAGCAACCCCAGCATTTT	NA	NA	TRBJ1-5	TRBV5-6
CASSLVRRDTQYF	TGTGCCAGCAGCTTGGTCCGGAGGGATACGCAGTATTTT	NA	NA	TRBJ2-3	TRBV5-8
CARDRGGDTPDEQFF	TGTGCCAGAGACAGGGGAGGTGATACCCCCGATGAGCAGTTCTTC	TRBD1	NA	TRBJ2-1	TRBV2
CASSPDVRGAAGANVLTF	TGCGCCAGCAGCCCCGACGTTCGGGGGGCTGCTGGGGCCAACGTCCTGACTTTC	NA	NA	TRBJ2-6	TRBV5-1
CSASLAGGPRNGELFF	TGCAGTGCTAGTTTGGCGGGAGGGCCAAGGAACGGGGAGCTGTTTTTT	TRBD2	NA	TRBJ2-2	TRBV20-1
CASSLGPILGQGGGYTF	TGTGCCAGCAGCTTGGGGCCGATCCTTGGACAGGGCGGGGGCTACACCTTC	TRBD1	NA	TRBJ1-2	TRBV7-2
CASSFGSNYGYTF	TGCGCCAGCAGCTTCGGGAGCAACTATGGCTACACCTTC	NA	NA	TRBJ1-2	TRBV5-1
CASSPLMALPPFF	TGTGCCAGCAGCCCCTTGATGGCATTGCCACCTTTCTTT	NA	once	TRBJ1-1	TRBV6-6
CASSVTGDYGYTF	TGTGCCAGCAGTGTGACAGGGGACTATGGCTACACCTTC	TRBD1	NA	TRBJ1-2	TRBV28
CASGARMRTSTDTQYF	TGTGCCAGCGGGGCGCGTATGAGAACTAGCACAGATACGCAGTATTTT	NA	NA	TRBJ2-3	TRBV7-2
CASGPGLADNEQFF	TGTGCCAGCGGACCGGGACTAGCGGACAATGAGCAGTTCTTC	TRBD2	NA	TRBJ2-1	TRBV28
CASSVGTSGELFF	TGTGCCAGCAGCGTAGGTACATCCGGGGAGCTGTTTTTT	NA	once	TRBJ2-2	TRBV9
CASSGLGGREYNEQFF	TGCGCCAGCAGCGGTCTCGGCGGGAGGGAATACAATGAGCAGTTCTTC	TRBD2	NA	TRBJ2-1	TRBV10-2